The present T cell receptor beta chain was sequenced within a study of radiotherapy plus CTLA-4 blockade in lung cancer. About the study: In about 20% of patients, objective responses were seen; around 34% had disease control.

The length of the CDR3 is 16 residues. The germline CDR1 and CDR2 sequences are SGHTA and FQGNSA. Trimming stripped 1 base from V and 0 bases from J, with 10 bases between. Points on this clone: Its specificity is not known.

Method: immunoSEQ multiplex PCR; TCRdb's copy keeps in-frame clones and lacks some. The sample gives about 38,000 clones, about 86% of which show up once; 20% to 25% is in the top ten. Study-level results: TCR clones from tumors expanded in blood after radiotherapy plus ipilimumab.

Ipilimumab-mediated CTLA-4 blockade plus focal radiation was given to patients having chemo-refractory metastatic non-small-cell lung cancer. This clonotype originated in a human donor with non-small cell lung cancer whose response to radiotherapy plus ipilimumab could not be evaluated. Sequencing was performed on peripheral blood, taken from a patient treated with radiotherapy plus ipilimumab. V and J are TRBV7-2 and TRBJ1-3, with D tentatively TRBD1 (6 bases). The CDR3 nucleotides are TGTGCCAGCAGCTTAGTAGACAGGCCCTCTGGAAACACCATATATTTT. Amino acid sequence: CASSLVDRPSGNTIYF.